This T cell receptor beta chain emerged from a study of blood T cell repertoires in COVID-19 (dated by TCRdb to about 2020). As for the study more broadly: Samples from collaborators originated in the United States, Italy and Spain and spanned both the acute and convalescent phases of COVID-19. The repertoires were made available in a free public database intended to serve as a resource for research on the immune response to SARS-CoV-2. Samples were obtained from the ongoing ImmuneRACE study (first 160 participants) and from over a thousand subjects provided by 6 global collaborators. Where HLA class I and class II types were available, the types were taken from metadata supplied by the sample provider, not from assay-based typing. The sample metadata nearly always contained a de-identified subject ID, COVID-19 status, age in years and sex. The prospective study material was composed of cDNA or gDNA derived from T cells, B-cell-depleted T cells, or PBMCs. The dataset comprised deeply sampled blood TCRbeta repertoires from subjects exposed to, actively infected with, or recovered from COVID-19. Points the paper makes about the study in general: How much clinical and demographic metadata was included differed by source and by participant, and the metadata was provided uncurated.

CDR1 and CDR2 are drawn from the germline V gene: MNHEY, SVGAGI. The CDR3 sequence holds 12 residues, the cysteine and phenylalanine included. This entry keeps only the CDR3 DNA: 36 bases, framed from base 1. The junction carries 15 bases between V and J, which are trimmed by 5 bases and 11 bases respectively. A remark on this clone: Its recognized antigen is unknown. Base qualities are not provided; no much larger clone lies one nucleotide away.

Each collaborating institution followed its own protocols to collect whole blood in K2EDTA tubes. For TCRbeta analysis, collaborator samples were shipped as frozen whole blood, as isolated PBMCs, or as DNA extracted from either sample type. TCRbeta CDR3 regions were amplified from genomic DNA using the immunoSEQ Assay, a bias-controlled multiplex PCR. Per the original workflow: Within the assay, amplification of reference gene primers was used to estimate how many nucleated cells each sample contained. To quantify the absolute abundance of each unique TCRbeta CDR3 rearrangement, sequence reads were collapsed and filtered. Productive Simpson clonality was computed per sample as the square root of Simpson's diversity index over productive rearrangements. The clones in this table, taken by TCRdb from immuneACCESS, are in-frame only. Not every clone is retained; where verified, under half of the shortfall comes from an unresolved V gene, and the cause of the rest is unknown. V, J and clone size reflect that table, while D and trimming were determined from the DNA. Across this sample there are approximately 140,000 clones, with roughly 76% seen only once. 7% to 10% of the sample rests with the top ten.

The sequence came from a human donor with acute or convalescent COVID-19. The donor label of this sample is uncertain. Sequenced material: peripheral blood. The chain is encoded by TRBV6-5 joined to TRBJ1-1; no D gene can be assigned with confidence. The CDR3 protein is CASSRSFLEAFF. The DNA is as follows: TGTGCCAGCAGTAGGAGTTTCCTTGAGGCTTTCTTT.